This T cell receptor (beta chain) originates from a study of blood T cell repertoires in COVID-19. TCRdb's copy holds only in-frame clones and misses some; the assay was immunoSEQ multiplex PCR. Among about 140,000 clones listed, 80% to 90% were seen once. The CDR3 is 17 amino acids. V dropped 1 base and J dropped 0 bases, with 13 bases sitting between them. The germline V gene encodes CDR1 MGHRA and CDR2 YSYEKL. The specimen sequenced was peripheral blood. The sequence came from a woman aged 50 to 60 with acute or convalescent COVID-19. The V gene is TRBV4-1, the J gene TRBJ1-3; perhaps TRBD1 as D (6 bases). The CDR3 protein is CASSQAPDRNSGNTIYF. Written as DNA, the CDR3 is TGCGCCAGCAGCCAAGCTCCAGACAGGAACTCTGGAAACACCATATATTTT.